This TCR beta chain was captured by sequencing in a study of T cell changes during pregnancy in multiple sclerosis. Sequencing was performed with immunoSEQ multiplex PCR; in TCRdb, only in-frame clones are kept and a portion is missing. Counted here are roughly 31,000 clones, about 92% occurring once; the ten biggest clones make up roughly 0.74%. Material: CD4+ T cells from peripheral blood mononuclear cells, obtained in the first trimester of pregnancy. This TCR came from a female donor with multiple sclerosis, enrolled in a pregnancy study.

The chain's CDR3 is CASSQNRDINTIYF. In nucleotides, the CDR3 is TGCGCCAGCAGCCAGAACAGAGACATAAACACCATATATTTT. V is TRBV4-1 and J is TRBJ1-3; D is undetermined. The CDR3 length is 14 residues. CDR1 is MGHRA, CDR2 YSYEKL, per germline. V was shortened by 3 bases and J by 6 bases, with 12 bases between the two germline ends.